This passage covers 13 T cell receptor beta chains from one sample sequenced in a study of CD8 T cells in ankylosing spondylitis (dated by TCRdb to the late 2010s). Library method: 5' RACE. Reads for this sample came from an Illumina HiSeq 2500. The raw public data were reprocessed by TCRdb itself: fastp quality trimming at Q25, MiXCR clonotype calling, in-frame beta chains only. CDR3 protein sequences are deduplicated, and each keeps its most common genes and DNA. For this sample there are approximately 24,000 distinct CDR3 sequences; 2% to 3% appear just once. About 7.8% of the sample is taken by the ten largest. The sample taken for sequencing was blood, either unsorted or a sorted T cell fraction (not recorded which). The receptors shown here come from a female donor with ankylosing spondylitis or in good health (not recorded which).

Many counts were recorded for this clonotype. The rearrangement uses TRBV9 and TRBJ2-1; D gene unclear. V gave up 4 bases and J gave up 10 bases, with 12 bases separating them. The germline CDR1 and CDR2 sequences are SGDLS and YYNGEE. This CDR3 has 12 residues. This CDR3 reads CASSPELGEQFF. DNA of the CDR3: TGTGCCAGCAGCCCGGAGCTTGGGGAGCAGTTCTTC.

This clonotype was picked up many times. The V gene is TRBV9, the J gene TRBJ2-5; D is ambiguous. Germline-derived CDR1 and CDR2 are SGDLS and YYNGEE. The CDR3 has 16 residues. The germline V and J ends were trimmed by 0 bases and 5 bases, with 17 bases remaining between them. The CDR3 reads CASSVGIGPNTETQYF. Here the CDR3 DNA reads TGTGCCAGCAGCGTAGGAATAGGACCGAATACGGAGACCCAGTACTTC.

This clonotype counts as medium-sized. The rearrangement links TRBV9 to TRBJ2-1; 7 bases match TRBD1. Germline-derived CDR1 and CDR2 are SGDLS and YYNGEE. The CDR3 spans 15 residues. The V gene end was trimmed by 5 bases and the J gene end by 5 bases; junction bases not matched to a gene: 10. The CDR3 spells CASRAPGTVDNEQFF. The CDR3 nucleotides are TGTGCCAGCAGGGCCCCAGGGACAGTCGACAATGAGCAGTTCTTC.

This clonotype was picked up many times. This sequence joins TRBV9 and TRBJ2-1, with 8 nucleotides matching TRBD1. V lost 4 bases, J lost 9 bases, and 15 bases stayed unmatched. Germline V gene data show CDR1 as SGDLS and CDR2 as YYNGEE. This CDR3 has 16 residues. The CDR3, as DNA: TGTGCCAGCAGCCCTCCTAACCAGGACAGGGTTCGTGAGCAGTTCTTC. It is translated as CASSPPNQDRVREQFF.

This clonotype was seen many times. The chain is built from TRBV9 and TRBJ2-1; TRBD2 matches 11 bases. The germline CDR1 and CDR2 sequences are SGDLS and YYNGEE. The CDR3 spans 16 residues. Losses at the gene ends were 0 bases for V and 8 bases for J; bases not matched to a gene: 7. CDR3 DNA: TGTGCCAGCAGCGTAGGCCTAGCGGGAGGATTCTATGAGCAGTTCTTC. Its protein is CASSVGLAGGFYEQFF.

This clonotype was detected many times. This chain joins TRBV9 and TRBJ2-3; TRBD1 agrees at 12 bases. CDR3 length: 16 amino acids. V lost 0 bases and J lost 2; bases outside the gene matches: 1. Germline values: CDR1 SGDLS, CDR2 YYNGEE. DNA for the CDR3: TGTGCCAGCAGCGTAGAGGGACAGGGGGCCACAGATACGCAGTATTTT. It specifies CASSVEGQGATDTQYF.

This clonotype has a count of ten or more. This chain connects TRBV9 to TRBJ2-5; 9 bases match TRBD2. The germline gives CDR1 SGDLS, CDR2 YYNGEE. CDR3 length: 15 residues. The ends lost 4 bases at V and 1 base at J; junction bases unmatched: 5. CDR3 protein: CASSSEAGGQETQYF. For the CDR3, the DNA is TGTGCCAGCAGCTCGGAAGCGGGAGGCCAAGAGACCCAGTACTTC.

This clonotype was recorded at least ten times. The chain's CDR3 is CASSEVAGNTGELFF. The CDR3 nucleotides are TGTGCCAGCAGCGAGGTAGCGGGGAACACCGGGGAGCTGTTTTTT. The J gene is TRBJ2-2, the V gene TRBV9, with 7 bases that match TRBD2. Looked up from germline, CDR1 is SGDLS and CDR2 is YYNGEE. The CDR3 consists of 15 residues. V gave up 3 bases and J gave up 1 base; unmatched junction bases: 3.

Many counts were recorded for this clonotype. This chain uses TRBV9 with TRBJ1-1, with D possibly matching TRBD1 (5 bases). The CDR3 is 13 amino acids. Germline assignment: CDR1 SGDLS and CDR2 YYNGEE. V lost 0 bases, J lost 3 bases, and 6 bases lay in between. The CDR3 nucleotides read TGTGCCAGCAGCGTAGTGGGGGACACTGAAGCTTTCTTT. Translating gives CASSVVGDTEAFF.

The V call is TRBV9, the J call TRBJ2-1, with D tentatively TRBD2 (6 bases). The CDR3 length is 14 residues. Germline CDR1 is SGDLS and CDR2 is YYNGEE. Trimming left V 4 bases short and J 5 bases short, with 13 bases between. In DNA, the CDR3 is TGTGCCAGCAGCCCCAAGCGGGTGGACAATGAGCAGTTCTTC. Translated, it gives CASSPKRVDNEQFF.

This clonotype was recorded at least ten times. The rearrangement uses TRBV9 and TRBJ1-6; tentatively, D is TRBD1 (6 bases). The CDR3 spans 16 residues. V was trimmed by 3 bases and J by 2 bases, leaving 12 bases between them. CDR1 is SGDLS and CDR2 is YYNGEE in the germline V gene. CDR3 DNA sequence: TGTGCCAGCAGCGGCCGGGACACAACCTATAATTCACCCCTCCACTTT. This codes for CASSGRDTTYNSPLHF.

In nucleotides, the CDR3 is TGTGCCAGCAGCGTAGGTGGGACAAGTACCTACGAGCAGTACTTC. Translation: CASSVGGTSTYEQYF. The rearrangement links TRBV9 to TRBJ2-7, with D tentatively TRBD1 (6 bases). This CDR3 is built from 15 residues. Trimming removed 0 bases from V and 2 bases from J, with 12 bases in between. Germline CDR1 and CDR2: SGDLS and YYNGEE.

This clonotype was seen at least ten times. For the CDR3, the DNA is TGTGCCAGCAGCCCTCGGACTAGCGGGGGACAAGAGACCCAGTACTTC. Its translation: CASSPRTSGGQETQYF. The J gene is TRBJ2-5, the V gene TRBV9; 13 bases map to TRBD2. Germline assignment: CDR1 SGDLS and CDR2 YYNGEE. The CDR3 is 16 residues long. The J segment lost 2 bases and the V segment lost 4 bases, leaving 5 bases of the junction unmatched. Full variable domain (rest looked up from reference TRBV9 and TRBJ2-5): DSGVTQTPKHLITATGQRVTLRCSPRSGDLSVYWYQQSLDQGLQFLIQYYNGEERAKGNILERFSAQQFPDLHSELNLSSLELGDSALYFCASSPRTSGGQETQYFGPGTRLLVL.